This entry lists 10 T cell receptor beta chains sequenced from one sample in a study of cytomegalovirus exposure and HLA in healthy donors. PCR amplification relied on 60 Vbeta primers (plus 13 Jbeta primers). Profiled with immunoSEQ multiplex PCR; TCRdb holds only in-frame clones, not every one. The sample yields more than 80,000 clones, roughly 86% seen once. Sequenced input: PBMCs. These receptors were taken from a young man in good health and CMV-seropositive.

V gene TRBV15 combines with J gene TRBJ2-1; tentative D call: TRBD2 (5 bases). Trimming left V 2 bases short and J 7 bases short, with 6 bases between. This CDR3 contains 12 residues. The V gene's germline CDR1 is LNHNV and CDR2 YYDKDF (reference sequence). DNA of the CDR3: TGTGCCACCAGCAGAAAGCGGAATGAGCAGTTCTTC. Its protein is CATSRKRNEQFF.

The chain recombines TRBV27 with TRBJ2-7; 9 nucleotides align to TRBD1. CDR1 and CDR2 from the germline V gene are MNHEY and SMNVEV (reference sequence). V lost 5 bases and J lost 3; bases outside the gene matches: 2. This CDR3 region has 13 residues. The CDR3 nucleotides read TGTGCCAGCAGTGGGACAGGGAACTACGAGCAGTACTTC. Translating it yields CASSGTGNYEQYF.

The genes are TRBV5-1 and TRBJ2-1, with 9 bases aligning to TRBD1. This CDR3 is 14 amino acids long. In germline, CDR1 is SGHRS, CDR2 YFSETQ. The V and J ends lost 3 bases and 9 bases, in that order; junction bases with no gene match: 7. The CDR3 bases are TGCGCCAGCAGCTCCGGACAGGGGTCCGCTGAGCAGTTCTTC. It translates to CASSSGQGSAEQFF. Looking up the rest from reference TRBV5-1 and TRBJ2-1 gives the full variable domain: KAGVTQTPRYLIKTRGQQVTLSCSPISGHRSVSWYQQTPGQGLQFLFEYFSETQRNKGNFPGRFSGRQFSNSRSEMNVSTLELGDSALYLCASSSGQGSAEQFFGPGTRLTVL.

The chain uses TRBV7-9 and TRBJ1-1, with D maybe TRBD1 (5 bases). This CDR3 contains 16 residues. Germline V gene lookup returns CDR1 SEHNR and CDR2 FQNEAQ (reference sequence). Trimming removed 2 bases from V and 1 base from J, with 14 bases in between. The CDR3 protein is CASSLYRGSGNTEAFF. The CDR3 nucleotides are TGTGCCAGCAGCTTATATAGGGGCTCTGGGAACACTGAAGCTTTCTTT. Combining the CDR3 with reference TRBV7-9 and TRBJ1-1 gives the whole variable domain DTGVSQNPRHKITKRGQNVTFRCDPISEHNRLYWYRQTLGQGPEFLTYFQNEAQLEKSRLLSDRFSAERPKGSFSTLEIQRTEQGDSAMYLCASSLYRGSGNTEAFFGQGTRLTVV.

This clone appeared once. The chain has TRBV13 and TRBJ2-1, with 9 positions matching TRBD2. The ends lost 5 bases at V and 2 bases at J; junction bases unmatched: 4. The CDR3 is 15 amino acids. CDR1 is PRHDT and CDR2 is FYEKMQ in the germline V gene (reference sequence). CDR3 bases: TGTGCCAGCAGCACCAGCGGGAGGCCCTACAATGAGCAGTTCTTC. Translating it yields CASSTSGRPYNEQFF.

The gene calls are TRBV27 and TRBJ2-5; TRBD1 matches 11 bases. V lost 6 bases, J lost 2 bases, and 5 bases stayed unmatched. The CDR3 extends over 15 amino acids. Germline CDR1 and CDR2: MNHEY and SMNVEV (reference sequence). CDR3 sequence: CASSPGTGGQETQYF. CDR3 coding DNA: TGTGCCAGCAGCCCCGGGACAGGGGGTCAAGAGACCCAGTACTTC.

This chain connects TRBV7-2 to TRBJ2-3; no clear D. Trimming stripped 5 bases from V and 7 bases from J, with 10 bases between. This CDR3 contains 12 residues. Germline assignment: CDR1 SGHTA and CDR2 FQGNSA. CDR3 DNA sequence: TGTGCCAGCAGCCTCCGGGTTTATACGCAGTATTTT. Protein product: CASSLRVYTQYF.

V and J are TRBV25-1 and TRBJ1-4, with D uncertain. The germline gives CDR1 MGHDK, CDR2 SYGVNS. V lost 4 bases and J 4 bases, leaving 7 bases between the germline ends. The CDR3 length is 13 residues. The CDR3 DNA sequence: TGTGCCAGCAGTGGACAAGTTAATGAAAAACTGTTTTTT. This encodes CASSGQVNEKLFF.

This chain uses TRBV19 with TRBJ1-3; 8 bases are shared with TRBD1. The germline CDR1 and CDR2 sequences are LNHDA and SQIVND (reference sequence). J gave up 5 bases and V 5 bases, and 8 bases lay outside the gene matches. The CDR3 contains 15 residues. This chain's CDR3 is CASSPAGTGRNTIYF. The DNA for the CDR3 is TGTGCCAGTAGTCCTGCCGGGACAGGTCGAAACACCATATATTTT. Full variable domain (outside the CDR3, taken from reference TRBV19 and TRBJ1-3): DGGITQSPKYLFRKEGQNVTLSCEQNLNHDAMYWYRQDPGQGLRLIYYSQIVNDFQKGDIAEGYSVSREKKESFPLTVTSAQKNPTAFYLCASSPAGTGRNTIYFGEGSWLTVV.

V gene TRBV10-3 combines with J gene TRBJ1-4; 8 nucleotides align to TRBD1. From germline, CDR1 is ENHRY and CDR2 SYGVKD. V shed 4 bases and J 8 bases; nucleotides not matched to a gene: 3. The CDR3 runs 13 residues. The CDR3 loop is CAISGPGGEKLFF. The CDR3 nucleotides are TGTGCCATCAGTGGGCCAGGGGGCGAAAAACTGTTTTTT.